These 3 T cell receptor beta chains came from one sample sequenced in a study of blood T cell repertoires in COVID-19. Only in-frame clones appear in the TCRdb table, and some are missing; sequencing was by immunoSEQ multiplex PCR. The sample lists tens of thousands of clones, 88% occurring once. The material sequenced was peripheral blood. The receptors stem from a human donor in a cohort sampled during active COVID-19.

The chain links TRBV18 to TRBJ2-7, with D possibly being TRBD2 (5 bases). V lost 3 bases and J 1 base, leaving 7 bases between the germline ends. CDR3 length: 13 amino acids. Germline CDR1 and CDR2: KGHSH and LQKENI. The CDR3 nucleotides read TGTGCCAGCTCACCTCGGGGATCCTACGAGCAGTACTTC. This translates into CASSPRGSYEQYF.

The chain joins TRBV27 to TRBJ1-5; maybe TRBD1 (5 bases). Per germline, CDR1 MNHEY and CDR2 SMNVEV (reference sequence). The CDR3 is 16 residues long. V was pared by 6 bases and J by 1 base, with 16 bases between. The CDR3 protein is CASSPDPGGSNQPQHF. CDR3 coding DNA: TGTGCCAGCAGCCCTGATCCGGGGGGGAGCAATCAGCCCCAGCATTTT.

V is TRBV10-1 and J is TRBJ1-1; 11 bases match TRBD1. With 4 bases clipped from V and 4 bases from J, the junction kept 2 bases outside the gene matches. CDR3 length: 14 amino acids. Germline V lookup: CDR1 WNHNN, CDR2 SYGVQD (reference sequence). CDR3 nucleotides: TGCGCCAGCAGTGTGGACAGGGGGCCCACTGAAGCTTTCTTT. Translation: CASSVDRGPTEAFF.